The entry below gives a single T cell receptor (beta chain) sequence along with its context. Each of the donors was a healthy adult who was HIV-negative and had not had a recent acute infection or vaccination. These data originate in a study of shared clonotypes between healthy human individuals. Looking at the study overall: The people who gave samples were two women and three men aged 18 to 49.

V was pared by 1 base and J by 1 base, with 8 bases between. Germline V gene lookup returns CDR1 LGHNA and CDR2 YSLEER. This CDR3 is built from 14 residues. The assay was carried out at the deep level. Several immunoSEQ plates held equal portions of the genomic DNA taken from each subset. The table came from immunoSEQ multiplex PCR; TCRdb's copy has only in-frame clones and leaves some out. The sample records a few hundred thousand clones, around three quarters being singletons. The TCR comes from a woman in her thirties or forties in good health. Some clones in this sample may be carry-over from other donors' samples. The sample taken for sequencing was PBMCs. The chain carries TRBV4-3 and TRBJ2-7; D remains unclear. The CDR3 loop reads CASSQVRESYEQYF. The CDR3 nucleotides are TGCGCCAGCAGCCAAGTCAGAGAGTCCTACGAGCAGTACTTC.